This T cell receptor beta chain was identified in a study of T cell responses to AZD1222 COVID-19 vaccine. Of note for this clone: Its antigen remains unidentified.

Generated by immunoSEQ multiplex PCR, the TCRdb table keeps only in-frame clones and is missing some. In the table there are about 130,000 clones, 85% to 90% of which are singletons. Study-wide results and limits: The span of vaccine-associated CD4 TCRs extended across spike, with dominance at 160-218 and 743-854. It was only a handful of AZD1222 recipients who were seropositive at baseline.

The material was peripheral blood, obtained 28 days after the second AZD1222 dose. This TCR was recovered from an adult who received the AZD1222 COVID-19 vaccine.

Written as DNA, the CDR3 is TGTGCCAGCAGACAGGGGGCGAGAGAGCAGTACTTC. Translation: CASRQGAREQYF. The chain carries TRBV27 and TRBJ2-7; 9 nucleotides align to TRBD1. J gave up 7 bases and V 6 bases, and 4 bases lay outside the gene matches. The CDR3 totals 12 residues. In germline, CDR1 is MNHEY, CDR2 SMNVEV (reference sequence).